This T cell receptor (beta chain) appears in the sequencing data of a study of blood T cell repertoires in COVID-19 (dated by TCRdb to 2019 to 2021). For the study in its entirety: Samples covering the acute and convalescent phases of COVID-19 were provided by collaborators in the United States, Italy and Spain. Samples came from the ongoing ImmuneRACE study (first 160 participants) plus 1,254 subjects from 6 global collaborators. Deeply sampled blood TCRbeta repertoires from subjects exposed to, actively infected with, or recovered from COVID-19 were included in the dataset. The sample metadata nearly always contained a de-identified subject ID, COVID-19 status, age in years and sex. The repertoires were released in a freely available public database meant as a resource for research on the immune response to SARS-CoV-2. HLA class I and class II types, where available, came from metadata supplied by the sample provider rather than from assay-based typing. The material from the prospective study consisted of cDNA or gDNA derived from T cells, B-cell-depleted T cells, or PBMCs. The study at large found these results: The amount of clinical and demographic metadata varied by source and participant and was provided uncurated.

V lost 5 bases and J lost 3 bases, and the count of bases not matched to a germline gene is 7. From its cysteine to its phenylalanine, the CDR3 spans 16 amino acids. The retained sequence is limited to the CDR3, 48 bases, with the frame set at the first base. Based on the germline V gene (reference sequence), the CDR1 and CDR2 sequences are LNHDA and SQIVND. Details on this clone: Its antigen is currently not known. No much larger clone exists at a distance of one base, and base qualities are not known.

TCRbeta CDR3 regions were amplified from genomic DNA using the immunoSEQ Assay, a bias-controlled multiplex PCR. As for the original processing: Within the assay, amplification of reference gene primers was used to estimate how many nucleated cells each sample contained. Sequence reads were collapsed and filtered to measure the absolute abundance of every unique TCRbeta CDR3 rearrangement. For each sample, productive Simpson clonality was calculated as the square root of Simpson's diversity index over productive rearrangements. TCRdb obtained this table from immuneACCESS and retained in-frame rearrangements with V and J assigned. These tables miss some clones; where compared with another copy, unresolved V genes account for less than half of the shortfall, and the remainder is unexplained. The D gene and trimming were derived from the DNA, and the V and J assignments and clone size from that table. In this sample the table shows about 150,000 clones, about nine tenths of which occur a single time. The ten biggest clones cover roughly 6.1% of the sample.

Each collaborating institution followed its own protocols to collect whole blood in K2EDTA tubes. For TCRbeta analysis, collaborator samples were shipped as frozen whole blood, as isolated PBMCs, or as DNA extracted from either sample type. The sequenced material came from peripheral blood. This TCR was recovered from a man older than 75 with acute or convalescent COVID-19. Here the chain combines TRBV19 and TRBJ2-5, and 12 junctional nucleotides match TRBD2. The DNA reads TGTGCCAGTAGTGAAGAACGGACTAGCGGGAAAGAGACCCAGTACTTC. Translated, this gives CASSEERTSGKETQYF.